Given below is one T cell receptor (beta chain) in context. Original methodology: Reference gene primer amplification yielded estimated nucleated cell counts. Assay used: immunoSEQ multiplex PCR; TCRdb lists only in-frame clones, some missing. That table supplies the V and J calls and clone size; D and trimming were determined from the DNA. The data hold around 260,000 clones, with around nine tenths observed a single time. Per the germline V gene, CDR1 is KGHSH and CDR2 is LQKENI. This CDR3 contains 15 residues. Trimming at V came to 6 bases and at J to 3 bases, leaving 8 bases not matched to a gene. The sample comes from a study of blood T cell repertoires in COVID-19. Across the study: Nucleic acid was either cDNA or gDNA, and it came from T cells, B-cell-depleted T cells, or PBMCs.

The receptor's source is a man aged 25-40 years with acute or convalescent COVID-19. The sample consisted of peripheral blood. The chain has TRBV18 and TRBJ1-5; the match to TRBD1 covers 7 bases. The CDR3 loop reads CASSRSTGYNQPQHF. The CDR3 nucleotides are TGTGCCAGCTCTCGTTCGACAGGGTACAATCAGCCCCAGCATTTT. Full variable domain (missing parts from reference TRBV18 and TRBJ1-5): NAGVMQNPRHLVRRRGQEARLRCSPMKGHSHVYWYRQLPEEGLKFMVYLQKENIIDESGMPKERFSAEFPKEGPSILRIQQVVRGDSAAYFCASSRSTGYNQPQHFGDGTRLSIL.